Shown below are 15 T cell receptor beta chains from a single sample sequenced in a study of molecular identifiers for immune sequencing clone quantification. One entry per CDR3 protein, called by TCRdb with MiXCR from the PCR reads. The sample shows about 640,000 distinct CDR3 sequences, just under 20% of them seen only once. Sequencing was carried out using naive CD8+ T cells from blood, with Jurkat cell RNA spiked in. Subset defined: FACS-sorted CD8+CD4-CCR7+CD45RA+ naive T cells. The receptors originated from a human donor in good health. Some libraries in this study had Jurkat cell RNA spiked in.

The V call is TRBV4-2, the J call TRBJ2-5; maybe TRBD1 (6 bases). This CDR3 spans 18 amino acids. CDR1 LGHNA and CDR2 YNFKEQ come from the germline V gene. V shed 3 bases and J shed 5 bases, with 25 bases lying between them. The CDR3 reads CASSQETFQGMPTETQYF. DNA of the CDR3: TGTGCCAGCAGCCAGGAAACATTTCAGGGGATGCCAACGGAGACCCAGTACTTC.

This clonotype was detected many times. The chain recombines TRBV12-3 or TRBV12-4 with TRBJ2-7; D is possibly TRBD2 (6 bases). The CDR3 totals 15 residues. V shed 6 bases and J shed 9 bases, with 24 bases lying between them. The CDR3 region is CASSPWGEGGSRQYF. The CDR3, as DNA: TGTGCCAGCAGCCCTTGGGGGGAAGGTGGGAGCCGGCAGTACTTC.

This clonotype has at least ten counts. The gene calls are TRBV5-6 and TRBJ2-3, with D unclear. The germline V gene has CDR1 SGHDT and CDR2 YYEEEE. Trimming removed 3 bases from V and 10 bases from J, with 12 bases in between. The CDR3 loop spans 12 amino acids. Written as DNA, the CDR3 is TGTGCCAGCAGCTCCTACCTCCAGCCGCAGTATTTT. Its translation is CASSSYLQPQYF.

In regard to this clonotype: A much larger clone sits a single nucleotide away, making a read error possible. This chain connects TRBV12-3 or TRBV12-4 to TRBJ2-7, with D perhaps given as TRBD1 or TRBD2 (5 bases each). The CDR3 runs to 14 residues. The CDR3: CTSSLGDAAYEQYF. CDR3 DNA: TGTACCAGCAGTTTAGGGGACGCTGCCTACGAGCAGTACTTC.

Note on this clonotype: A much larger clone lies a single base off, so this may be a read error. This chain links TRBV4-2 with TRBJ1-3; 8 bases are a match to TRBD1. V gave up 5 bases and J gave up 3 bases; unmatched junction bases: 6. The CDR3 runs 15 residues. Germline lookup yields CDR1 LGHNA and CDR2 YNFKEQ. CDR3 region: CASSEAGGDGNTIYF. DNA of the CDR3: TGTGCCAGCAGCGAGGCAGGGGGCGATGGAAACACCATATATTTT.

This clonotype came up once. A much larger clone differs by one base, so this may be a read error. This chain's CDR3 is CASSELVSRTDTQYF. CDR3 coding DNA: TGTGCCAGCAGTGAGTTAGTCAGTCGCACAGATACGCAGTATTTT. The chain carries TRBV2 and TRBJ2-3; D unclear. The CDR3 sequence is 15 residues long. Germline assignment: CDR1 SNHLY and CDR2 FYNNEI. Trimming cost V 3 bases and J 1 base, with 11 bases left between them.

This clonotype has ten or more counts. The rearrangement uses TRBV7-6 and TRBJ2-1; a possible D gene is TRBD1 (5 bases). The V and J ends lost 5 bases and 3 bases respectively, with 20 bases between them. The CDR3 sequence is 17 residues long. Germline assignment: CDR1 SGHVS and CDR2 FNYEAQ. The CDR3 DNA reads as TGTGCCAGCAGCCCGTACGGACACCCGGAGTTCTACAATGAGCAGTTCTTC. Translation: CASSPYGHPEFYNEQFF. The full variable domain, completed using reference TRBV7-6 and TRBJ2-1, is GAGVSQSPRYKVTKRGQDVALRCDPISGHVSLYWYRQALGQGPEFLTYFNYEAQQDKSGLPNDRFSAERPEGSISTLTIQRTEQRDSAMYRCASSPYGHPEFYNEQFFGPGTRLTVL.

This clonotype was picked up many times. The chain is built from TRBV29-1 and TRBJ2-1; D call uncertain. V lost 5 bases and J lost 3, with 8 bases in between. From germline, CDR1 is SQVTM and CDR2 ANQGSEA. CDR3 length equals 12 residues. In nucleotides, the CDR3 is TGCAGCGTTCACAACAGCTACAATGAGCAGTTCTTC. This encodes CSVHNSYNEQFF.

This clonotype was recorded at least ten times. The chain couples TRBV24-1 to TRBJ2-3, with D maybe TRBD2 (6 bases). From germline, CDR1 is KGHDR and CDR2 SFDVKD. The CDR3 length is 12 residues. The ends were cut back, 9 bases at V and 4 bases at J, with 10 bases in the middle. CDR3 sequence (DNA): TGTGCCACCGGAGGGGCAGCAGATACGCAGTATTTT. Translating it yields CATGGAADTQYF.

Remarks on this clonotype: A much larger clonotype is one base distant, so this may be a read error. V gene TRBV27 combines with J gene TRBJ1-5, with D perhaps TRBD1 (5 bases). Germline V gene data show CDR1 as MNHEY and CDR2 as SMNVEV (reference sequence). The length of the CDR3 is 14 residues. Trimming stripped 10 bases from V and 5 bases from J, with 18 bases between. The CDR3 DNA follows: TGTGCCAACACCCCGGTCGGGGCGGATCAGCCCCAGCATTTT. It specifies CANTPVGADQPQHF.

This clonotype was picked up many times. CDR3 in amino acids: CAIPPAYEQYF. The CDR3 DNA reads as TGTGCCATCCCACCGGCGTACGAGCAGTACTTC. This sequence joins TRBV25-1 and TRBJ2-7; no clear D. CDR1 is MGHDK and CDR2 is SYGVNS in the germline V gene. The CDR3 extends over 11 amino acids. The germline V and J ends were trimmed by 10 bases and 4 bases, with 11 bases remaining between them.

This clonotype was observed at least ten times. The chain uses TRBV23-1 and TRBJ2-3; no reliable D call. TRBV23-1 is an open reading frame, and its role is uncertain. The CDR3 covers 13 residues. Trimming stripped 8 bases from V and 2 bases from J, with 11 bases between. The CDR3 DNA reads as TGCGCCAGCCTACTCCAGCCCACAGATACGCAGTATTTT. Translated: CASLLQPTDTQYF.

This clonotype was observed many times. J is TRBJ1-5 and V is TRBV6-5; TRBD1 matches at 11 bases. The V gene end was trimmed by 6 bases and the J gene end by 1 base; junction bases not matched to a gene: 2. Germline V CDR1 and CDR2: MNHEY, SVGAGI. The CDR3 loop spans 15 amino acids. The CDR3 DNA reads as TGTGCCAGCAGGGGGACAGGGGGAAGCAATCAGCCCCAGCATTTT. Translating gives CASRGTGGSNQPQHF.

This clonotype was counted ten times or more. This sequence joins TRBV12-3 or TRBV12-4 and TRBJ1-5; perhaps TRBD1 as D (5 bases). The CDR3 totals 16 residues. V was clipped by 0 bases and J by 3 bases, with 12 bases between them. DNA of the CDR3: TGTGCCAGCAGTTTAGCGGGCGGGGGGTACAATCAGCCCCAGCATTTT. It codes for CASSLAGGGYNQPQHF.

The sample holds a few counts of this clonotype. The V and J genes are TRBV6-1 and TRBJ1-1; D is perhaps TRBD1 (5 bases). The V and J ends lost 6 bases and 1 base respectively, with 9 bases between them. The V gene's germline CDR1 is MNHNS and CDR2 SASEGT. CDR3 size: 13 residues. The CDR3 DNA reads TGTGCCAGCAGGAGGGGCGGGAACACTGAAGCTTTCTTT. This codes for CASRRGGNTEAFF.